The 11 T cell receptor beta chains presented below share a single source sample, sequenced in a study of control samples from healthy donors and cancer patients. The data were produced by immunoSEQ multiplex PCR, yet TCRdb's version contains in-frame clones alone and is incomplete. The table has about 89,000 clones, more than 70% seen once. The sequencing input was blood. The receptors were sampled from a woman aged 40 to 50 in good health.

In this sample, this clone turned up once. CDR3 sequence: CASRYSGGDYNEQFF. DNA of the CDR3: TGTGCCAGCAGATACAGCGGGGGCGACTACAATGAGCAGTTCTTC. The chain carries TRBV3-1 (or the pseudogene TRBV3-2) and TRBJ2-1, with 8 nucleotides matching TRBD2. In germline, CDR1 is LGHDT, CDR2 YNNKEL (reference sequence). J was trimmed by 3 bases and V by 6 bases; bases with no gene match: 7. The CDR3 extends over 15 amino acids.

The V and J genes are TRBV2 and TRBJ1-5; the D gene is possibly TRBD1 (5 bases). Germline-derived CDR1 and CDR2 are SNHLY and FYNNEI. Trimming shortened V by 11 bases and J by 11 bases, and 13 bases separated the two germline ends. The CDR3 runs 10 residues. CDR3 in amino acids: CAASGGAQHF. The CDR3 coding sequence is TGTGCCGCCTCCGGGGGGGCCCAGCATTTT.

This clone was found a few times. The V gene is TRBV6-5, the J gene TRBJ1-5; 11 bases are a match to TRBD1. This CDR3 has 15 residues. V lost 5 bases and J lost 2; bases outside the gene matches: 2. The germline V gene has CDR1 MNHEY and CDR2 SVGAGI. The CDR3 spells CASSPGQGGNQPQHF. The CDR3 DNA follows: TGTGCCAGCAGTCCGGGACAGGGGGGCAATCAGCCCCAGCATTTT.

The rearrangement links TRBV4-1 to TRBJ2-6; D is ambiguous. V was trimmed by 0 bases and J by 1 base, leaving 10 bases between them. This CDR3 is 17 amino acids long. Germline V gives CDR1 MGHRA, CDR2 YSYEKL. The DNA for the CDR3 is TGCGCCAGCAGCCAAGATACCCCAGCATCTGGGGCCAACGTCCTGACTTTC. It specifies CASSQDTPASGANVLTF.

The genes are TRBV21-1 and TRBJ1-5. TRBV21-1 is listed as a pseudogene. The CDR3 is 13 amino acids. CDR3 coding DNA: TGTGCCAGCAGCAAAGAGAGCGGGGTGGCCCAGCATTTT. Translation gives CASSKESGVAQHF.

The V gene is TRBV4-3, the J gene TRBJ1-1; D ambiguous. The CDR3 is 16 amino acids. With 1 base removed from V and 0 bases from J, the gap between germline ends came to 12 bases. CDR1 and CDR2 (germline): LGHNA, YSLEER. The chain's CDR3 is CASSQVWESLNTEAFF. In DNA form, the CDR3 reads TGCGCCAGCAGCCAAGTTTGGGAGTCCTTGAACACTGAAGCTTTCTTT.

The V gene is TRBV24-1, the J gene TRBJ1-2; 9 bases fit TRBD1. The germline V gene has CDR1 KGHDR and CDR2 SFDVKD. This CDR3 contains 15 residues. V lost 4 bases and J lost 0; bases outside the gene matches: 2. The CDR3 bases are TGTGCCACCAGTGACAGGACAGGGGCTAACTATGGCTACACCTTC. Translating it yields CATSDRTGANYGYTF.

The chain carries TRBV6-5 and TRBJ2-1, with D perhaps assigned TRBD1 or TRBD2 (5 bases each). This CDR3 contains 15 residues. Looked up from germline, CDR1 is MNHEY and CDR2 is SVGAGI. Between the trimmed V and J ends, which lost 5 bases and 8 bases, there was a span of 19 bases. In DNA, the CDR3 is TGTGCCAGCAGTACCGCCGGGGCCGGAATACATGAGCAGTTCTTC. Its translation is CASSTAGAGIHEQFF.

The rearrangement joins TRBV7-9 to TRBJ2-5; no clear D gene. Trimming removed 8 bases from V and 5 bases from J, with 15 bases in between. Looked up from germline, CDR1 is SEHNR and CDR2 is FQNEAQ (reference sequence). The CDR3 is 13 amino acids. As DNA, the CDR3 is TGTGCCAGCTTACAATGGGGATCCGAGACCCAGTACTTC. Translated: CASLQWGSETQYF.

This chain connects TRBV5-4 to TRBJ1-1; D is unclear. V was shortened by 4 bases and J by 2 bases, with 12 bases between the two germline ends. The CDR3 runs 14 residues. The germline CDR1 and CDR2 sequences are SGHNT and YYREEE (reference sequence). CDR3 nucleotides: TGTGCCAGCAGCCTGCTTGACGGAAACACTGAAGCTTTCTTT. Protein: CASSLLDGNTEAFF.

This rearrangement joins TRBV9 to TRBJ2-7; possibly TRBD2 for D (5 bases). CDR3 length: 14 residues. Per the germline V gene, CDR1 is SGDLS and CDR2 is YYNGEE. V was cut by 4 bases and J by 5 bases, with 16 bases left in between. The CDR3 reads CASSPRAGIDEQYF. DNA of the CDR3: TGTGCCAGCAGCCCCCGGGCGGGTATCGACGAGCAGTACTTC.